This entry concerns a single T cell receptor (beta chain). As yet, its antigen is unknown. The data originate from a study of cytomegalovirus exposure and HLA in healthy donors. Study results and caveats: In the analysis, some V segments, TRBV6-2 and TRBV6-3 included, were excluded as indistinguishable.

Both 60 Vbeta primers and 13 Jbeta primers went into the PCR. Assay used: immunoSEQ multiplex PCR; TCRdb lists only in-frame clones, some missing. The sample yields 180,000 or so clones, over 60% seen once. The CDR3 sequence is 16 residues long. Per germline, CDR1 MNHEY and CDR2 SVGAGI. V lost 4 bases and J lost 4; bases outside the gene matches: 10. The specimen sequenced was PBMCs. This receptor was obtained from a woman between 45 and 60 years old in good health and CMV-seronegative. The chain links TRBV6-5 to TRBJ1-5; the match to TRBD1 covers 7 bases. CDR3 protein: CASSSDDRAGNQPQHF. For the CDR3, the DNA is TGTGCCAGCAGTTCCGACGACAGGGCAGGGAATCAGCCCCAGCATTTT.